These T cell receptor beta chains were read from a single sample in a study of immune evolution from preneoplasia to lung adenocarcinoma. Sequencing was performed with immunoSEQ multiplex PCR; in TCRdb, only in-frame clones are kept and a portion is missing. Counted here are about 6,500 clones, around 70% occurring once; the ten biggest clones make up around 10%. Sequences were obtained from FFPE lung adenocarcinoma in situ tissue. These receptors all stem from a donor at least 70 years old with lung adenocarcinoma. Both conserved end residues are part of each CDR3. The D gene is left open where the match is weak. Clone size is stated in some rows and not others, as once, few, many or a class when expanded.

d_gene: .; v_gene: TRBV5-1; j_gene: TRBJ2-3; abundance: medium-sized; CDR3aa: CASSLGGRDTQYF; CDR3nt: TGCGCCAGCAGCTTGGGAGGGCGAGATACGCAGTATTTT
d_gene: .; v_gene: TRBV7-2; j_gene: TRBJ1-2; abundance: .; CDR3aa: CASSPFRATNYGYTF; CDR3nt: TGTGCCAGCAGCCCTTTCAGGGCTACCAACTATGGCTACACCTTC
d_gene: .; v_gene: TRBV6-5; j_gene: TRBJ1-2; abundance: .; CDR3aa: CASSGTAFNYTF; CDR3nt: TGTGCCAGCAGTGGGACGGCGTTTAACTACACCTTC
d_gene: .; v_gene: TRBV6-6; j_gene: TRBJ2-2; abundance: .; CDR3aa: CASRTTGSNTGELFF; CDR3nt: TGTGCCAGCAGAACTACAGGGTCGAACACCGGGGAGCTGTTTTTT
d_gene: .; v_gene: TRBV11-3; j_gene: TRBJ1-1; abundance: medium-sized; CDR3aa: CASSSPREREGEAFF; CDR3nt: TGTGCCAGCAGCTCCCCCCGGGAACGCGAGGGGGAAGCTTTCTTT
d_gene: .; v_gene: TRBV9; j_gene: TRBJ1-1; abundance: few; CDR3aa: CASSPYSDEAFF; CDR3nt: TGTGCCAGCAGCCCATACAGTGATGAAGCTTTCTTT
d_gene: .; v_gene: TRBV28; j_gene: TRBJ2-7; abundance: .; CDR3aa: CASRVNPYEQYF; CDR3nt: TGTGCCAGCAGGGTAAACCCTTACGAGCAGTACTTC
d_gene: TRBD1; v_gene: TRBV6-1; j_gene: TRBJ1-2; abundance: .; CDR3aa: CASSVSRGQDGYTF; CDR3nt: TGTGCCAGCAGCGTTAGTAGGGGGCAGGATGGCTACACCTTC
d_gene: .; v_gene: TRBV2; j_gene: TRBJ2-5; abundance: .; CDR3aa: CASSEDRGGETQYF; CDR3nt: TGTGCCAGCAGTGAAGACAGGGGAGGAGAGACCCAGTACTTC
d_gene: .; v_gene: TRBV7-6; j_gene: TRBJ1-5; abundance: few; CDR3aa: CASSSSGNQPQHF; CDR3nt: TGTGCCAGCAGCTCGTCGGGAAATCAGCCCCAGCATTTT